The next 18 T cell receptor beta chains were all read from a single sample in a study of blood T cell repertoires in COVID-19. TCRdb keeps only in-frame clones here, not all; method: immunoSEQ multiplex PCR. Here the sample spans over 450,000 clones, 80% to 90% being singletons. Material: peripheral blood. These receptors all come from a man aged 18 to 30 with COVID-19, enrolled during active disease.

CDR3 bases: TGTGCCTGGAGTGTTCGAGACAATGAGCAGTTCTTC. This gives the protein CAWSVRDNEQFF. V and J are TRBV30 and TRBJ2-1; D is ambiguous. Trimming cost V 0 bases and J 5 bases, with 5 bases left between them. Per the germline V gene, CDR1 is GTSNPN and CDR2 is SVGIG (reference sequence). The CDR3 contains 12 residues.

This clone came up a few times. V and J are TRBV11-2 and TRBJ2-3; 7 bases fit TRBD1. CDR3 length: 16 amino acids. CDR1 is SGHAT and CDR2 is FQNNGV in the germline V gene. V lost 0 bases to trimming and J lost 7 bases; unmatched junction nucleotides: 10. The CDR3 sequence is CASSLDRAEGANTQYF. CDR3 coding DNA: TGTGCCAGCAGCTTAGATCGGGCCGAGGGGGCAAATACGCAGTATTTT. The full variable domain, completed using reference TRBV11-2 and TRBJ2-3, is EAGVAQSPRYKIIEKRQSVAFWCNPISGHATLYWYQQILGQGPKLLIQFQNNGVVDDSQLPKDRFSAERLKGVDSTLKIQPAKLEDSAVYLCASSLDRAEGANTQYFGPGTRLTVL.

V usage is TRBV2 and J usage is TRBJ2-3; maybe TRBD1 (6 bases). The CDR3 loop spans 15 amino acids. V shed 10 bases and J shed 2 bases, with 19 bases lying between them. Germline values: CDR1 SNHLY, CDR2 FYNNEI. CDR3 sequence reads: CATTPGQTNTDTQYF. The CDR3 DNA is TGTGCCACCACCCCGGGACAAACTAACACAGATACGCAGTATTTT.

V is TRBV7-9 and J is TRBJ1-6; no clear D. This CDR3 comprises 12 residues. The germline gives CDR1 SEHNR, CDR2 FQNEAQ (reference sequence). Trimming removed 1 base from V and 8 bases from J, with 3 bases in between. CDR3: CASSLGDSPLHF. CDR3 bases: TGTGCCAGCAGCTTAGGCGATTCACCCCTCCACTTT.

The V call is TRBV19, the J call TRBJ2-4; the match to TRBD2 covers 7 bases. Per germline, CDR1 LNHDA and CDR2 SQIVND (reference sequence). CDR3 length: 14 residues. J was trimmed by 9 bases and V by 3 bases; bases with no gene match: 8. CDR3 sequence reads: CASSISGAPGIQYF. In nucleotides, the CDR3 is TGTGCCAGTAGTATCAGCGGGGCCCCGGGCATTCAGTACTTC.

The chain employs TRBV18 and TRBJ2-2, with TRBD2 identical over 10 bases. CDR1 KGHSH and CDR2 LQKENI come from the germline V gene. This CDR3 is built from 18 residues. Trimming took 3 bases from V and 3 from J; bases not matched to a gene: 10. The CDR3 region is CASSPNLIAGGHTGELFF. CDR3 nucleotides: TGTGCCAGCTCACCCAACCTTATAGCGGGAGGTCACACCGGGGAGCTGTTTTTT.

The chain joins TRBV5-1 to TRBJ1-1; a possible D gene is TRBD1 (6 bases). Germline CDR1 reads SGHRS; CDR2 reads YFSETQ. The CDR3 totals 16 residues. Trimming shortened V by 4 bases and J by 1 base, and 17 bases separated the two germline ends. DNA of the CDR3: TGCGCCAGCAGCCTAACTACGGGACACGCGAACACTGAAGCTTTCTTT. It yields the protein CASSLTTGHANTEAFF.

Worth noting for this clone: Other DNA sequences in the same sample also yield this CDR3. The V gene is TRBV7-6, the J gene TRBJ2-5; D is ambiguous. The CDR3 covers 13 residues. Looked up from germline, CDR1 is SGHVS and CDR2 is FNYEAQ. The V end lost 2 bases, the J end lost 1 base, and 5 bases lay between the germline ends. The DNA for the CDR3 is TGTGCCAGCAGCTTAAGACTCCAAGAGACCCAGTACTTC. Protein sequence: CASSLRLQETQYF. The whole variable domain, filled in from reference TRBV7-6 and TRBJ2-5, reads GAGVSQSPRYKVTKRGQDVALRCDPISGHVSLYWYRQALGQGPEFLTYFNYEAQQDKSGLPNDRFSAERPEGSISTLTIQRTEQRDSAMYRCASSLRLQETQYFGPGTRLLVL.

This clone showed up just a few times. V usage is TRBV6-5 and J usage is TRBJ2-3, with D maybe TRBD2 (6 bases). V lost 0 bases to trimming and J lost 4 bases, with 8 bases between them. The germline CDR1 and CDR2 sequences are MNHEY and SVGAGI. The CDR3 length is 14 residues. The CDR3 is CASSYSGEADTQYF. In DNA, the CDR3 is TGTGCCAGCAGTTACTCGGGGGAGGCAGATACGCAGTATTTT.

CDR3 region: CASSPNKSGRARDTQYF. The CDR3 nucleotides read TGTGCCAGCAGCCCTAATAAAAGCGGGAGGGCCAGGGATACGCAGTATTTT. The chain employs TRBV7-9 and TRBJ2-3; TRBD2 aligns across 10 bases. The CDR3 is 17 residues long. Germline CDR1 SEHNR, CDR2 FQNEAQ (reference sequence). Trimming took 5 bases from V and 6 from J; bases not matched to a gene: 14.

The chain links TRBV5-4 to TRBJ2-3; 7 bases fit TRBD2. Trimming at V came to 1 base and at J to 2 bases, leaving 1 base not matched to a gene. The V gene's germline CDR1 is SGHNT and CDR2 YYREEE (reference sequence). The CDR3 contains 14 residues. The chain's CDR3 is CASSLRGDTDTQYF. The DNA of the CDR3 is TGTGCCAGCAGCTTGCGGGGGGACACAGATACGCAGTATTTT. Supplemented by reference TRBV5-4 and TRBJ2-3, the full variable domain reads ETGVTQSPTHLIKTRGQQVTLRCSSQSGHNTVSWYQQALGQGPQFIFQYYREEENGRGNFPPRFSGLQFPNYSSELNVNALELDDSALYLCASSLRGDTDTQYFGPGTRLTVL.

J is TRBJ2-7 and V is TRBV10-2; TRBD1 is a possible D gene (7 bases). Trimming took 3 bases from V and 1 from J, leaving 10 bases between them. The CDR3 is 14 residues long. Per germline, CDR1 WSHSY and CDR2 SAAADI. CDR3 DNA: TGCGCCAGCAGTGACAGGGGGGATTCCTACGAGCAGTACTTC. Residues: CASSDRGDSYEQYF.

The rearrangement links TRBV2 to TRBJ1-1; TRBD1 agrees at 10 bases. Germline-derived CDR1 and CDR2 are SNHLY and FYNNEI. The CDR3 contains 12 residues. After removal of 4 bases from V and 11 bases from J, the junction contained 4 bases not matched to a gene. This CDR3 is CASSGDRGWAFF. Written as DNA, the CDR3 is TGTGCCAGCAGTGGGGACAGGGGTTGGGCTTTCTTT.

V usage is TRBV27 and J usage is TRBJ2-1, with TRBD2 identical over 9 bases. V was pared by 5 bases and J by 4 bases, with 12 bases of the junction left unmatched. The germline V gene has CDR1 MNHEY and CDR2 SMNVEV (reference sequence). The CDR3 sequence is 17 residues long. Written as DNA, the CDR3 is TGTGCCAGCAGTGAGAGCGGGAGGCCCAAAGGTTACAATGAGCAGTTCTTC. Encoded protein: CASSESGRPKGYNEQFF.

Turning to this clone: The sample has other DNA sequences that encode this CDR3 too. The chain links TRBV3-1 (or the pseudogene TRBV3-2) to TRBJ1-5; D remains unclear. The CDR3 is made up of 13 amino acids. CDR1 LGHDT and CDR2 YNNKEL come from the germline V gene (reference sequence). Trimming took 0 bases from V and 4 from J, leaving 4 bases between them. CDR3 coding DNA: TGTGCCAGCAGCCAAGATCTAAATCAGCCCCAGCATTTT. This gives the protein CASSQDLNQPQHF.

The CDR3 sequence: CASSDEGLAGIYEQYF. The CDR3 DNA follows: TGTGCCAGCAGTGACGAGGGACTAGCGGGAATATACGAGCAGTACTTC. The V call is TRBV6-1, the J call TRBJ2-7; the match to TRBD2 covers 13 bases. Germline-derived CDR1 and CDR2 are MNHNS and SASEGT. The ends lost 3 bases at V and 4 bases at J; junction bases unmatched: 6. This CDR3 has 16 amino acids.

The CDR3 sequence: CASSSRGTEAFF. As DNA, the CDR3 is TGTGCCAGCAGCTCGCGGGGGACTGAAGCTTTCTTT. The J gene is TRBJ1-1, the V gene TRBV5-6; D possibly corresponds to TRBD1 (5 bases). CDR1 is SGHDT and CDR2 is YYEEEE in the germline V gene. The CDR3 spans 12 residues. With 3 bases removed from V and 5 bases from J, the gap between germline ends came to 8 bases. Full variable domain (remainder filled in from reference TRBV5-6 and TRBJ1-1): DAGVTQSPTHLIKTRGQQVTLRCSPKSGHDTVSWYQQALGQGPQFIFQYYEEEERQRGNFPDRFSGHQFPNYSSELNVNALLLGDSALYLCASSSRGTEAFFGQGTRLTVV.

This chain joins TRBV12-5 and TRBJ2-7, with a possible D match to TRBD2 (5 bases). From germline, CDR1 is LGHNT and CDR2 FRNRAP. Trimming left V 6 bases short and J 3 bases short, with 18 bases between. The CDR3 has 15 amino acids. DNA for the CDR3: TGTGCTAGTGGGGGAGCCTCGGTTGGGCGCTACGAGCAGTACTTC. It specifies CASGGASVGRYEQYF.